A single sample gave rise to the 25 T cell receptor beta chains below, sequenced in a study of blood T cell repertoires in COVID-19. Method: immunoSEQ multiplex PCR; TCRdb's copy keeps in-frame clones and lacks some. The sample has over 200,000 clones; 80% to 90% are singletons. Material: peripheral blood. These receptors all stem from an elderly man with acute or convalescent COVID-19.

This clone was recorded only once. Here the CDR3 DNA reads TGTGCCAGCAGTTACACAAACGGGGTGGAAGGCTACACCTTC. It encodes CASSYTNGVEGYTF. The chain carries TRBV6-5 and TRBJ1-2; unclear D gene. Germline V CDR1 and CDR2: MNHEY, SVGAGI. The CDR3 length is 14 residues. With 2 bases removed from V and 8 bases from J, the gap between germline ends came to 15 bases.

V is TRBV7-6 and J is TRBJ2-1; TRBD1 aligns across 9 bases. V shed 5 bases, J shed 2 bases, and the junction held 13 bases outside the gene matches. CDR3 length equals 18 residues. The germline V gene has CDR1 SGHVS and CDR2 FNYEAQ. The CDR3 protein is CASSPLGSGTGTYNEQFF. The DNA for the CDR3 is TGTGCCAGCAGCCCCCTAGGGTCCGGGACAGGGACCTACAATGAGCAGTTCTTC.

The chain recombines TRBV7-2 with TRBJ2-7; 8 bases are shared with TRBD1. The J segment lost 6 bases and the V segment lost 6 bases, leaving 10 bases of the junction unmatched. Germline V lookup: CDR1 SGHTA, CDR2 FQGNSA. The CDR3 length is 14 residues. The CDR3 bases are TGTGCCAGCAGTCCCGGGACAGGAATGGGCGAGCAGTACTTC. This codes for CASSPGTGMGEQYF.

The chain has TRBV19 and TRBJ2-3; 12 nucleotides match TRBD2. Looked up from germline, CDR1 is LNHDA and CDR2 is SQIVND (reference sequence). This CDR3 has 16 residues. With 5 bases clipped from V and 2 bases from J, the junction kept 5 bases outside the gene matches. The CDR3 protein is CASSVGLAGYTDTQYF. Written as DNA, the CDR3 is TGTGCCAGTAGTGTCGGACTAGCGGGGTACACAGATACGCAGTATTTT.

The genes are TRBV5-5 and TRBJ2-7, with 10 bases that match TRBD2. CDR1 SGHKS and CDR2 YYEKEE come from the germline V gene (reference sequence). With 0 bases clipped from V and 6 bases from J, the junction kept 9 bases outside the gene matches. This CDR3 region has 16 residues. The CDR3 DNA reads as TGTGCCAGCAGCTTGGGGCTAGCGGGAGCATTGGGCGAGCAGTACGTC. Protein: CASSLGLAGALGEQYV.

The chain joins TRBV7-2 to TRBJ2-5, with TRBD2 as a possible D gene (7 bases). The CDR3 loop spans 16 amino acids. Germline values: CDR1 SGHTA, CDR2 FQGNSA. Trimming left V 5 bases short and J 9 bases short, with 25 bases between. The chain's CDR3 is CASSPLRGGVVAAQYF. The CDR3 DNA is TGTGCCAGCAGCCCACTAAGGGGGGGGGTGGTAGCGGCCCAGTACTTC.

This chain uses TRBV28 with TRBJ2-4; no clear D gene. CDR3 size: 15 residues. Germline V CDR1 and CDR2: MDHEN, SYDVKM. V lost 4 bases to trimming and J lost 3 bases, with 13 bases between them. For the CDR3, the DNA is TGTGCCAGCAGTTCTTCTTCCTCGGGCAAAAACATTCAGTACTTC. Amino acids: CASSSSSSGKNIQYF.

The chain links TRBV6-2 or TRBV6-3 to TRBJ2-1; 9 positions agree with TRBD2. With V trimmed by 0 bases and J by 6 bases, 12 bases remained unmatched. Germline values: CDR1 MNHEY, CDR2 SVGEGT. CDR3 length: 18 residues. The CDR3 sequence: CASSYSTGVGLAFNEQFF. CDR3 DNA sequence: TGTGCCAGCAGTTACTCGACGGGTGTTGGACTAGCGTTCAATGAGCAGTTCTTC.

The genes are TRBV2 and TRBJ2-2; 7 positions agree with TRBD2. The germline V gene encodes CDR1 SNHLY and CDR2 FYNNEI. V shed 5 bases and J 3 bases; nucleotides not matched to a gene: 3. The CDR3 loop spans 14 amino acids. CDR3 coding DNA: TGTGCCAGCAGTTTAGCGGGTGACACCGGGGAGCTGTTTTTT. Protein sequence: CASSLAGDTGELFF.

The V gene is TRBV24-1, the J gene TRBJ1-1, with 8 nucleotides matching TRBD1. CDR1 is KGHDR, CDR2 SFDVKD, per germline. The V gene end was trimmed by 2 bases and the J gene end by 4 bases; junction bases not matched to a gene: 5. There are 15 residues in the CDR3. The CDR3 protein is CATSDSRTGSTEAFF. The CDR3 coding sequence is TGTGCCACCAGTGATTCTAGGACAGGGAGCACTGAAGCTTTCTTT.

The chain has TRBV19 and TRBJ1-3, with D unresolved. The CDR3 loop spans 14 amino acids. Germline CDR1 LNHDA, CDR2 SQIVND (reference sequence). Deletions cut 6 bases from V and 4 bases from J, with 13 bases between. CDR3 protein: CASSVFEAGNTIYF. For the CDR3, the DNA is TGTGCCAGTAGCGTCTTCGAAGCGGGAAACACCATATATTTT.

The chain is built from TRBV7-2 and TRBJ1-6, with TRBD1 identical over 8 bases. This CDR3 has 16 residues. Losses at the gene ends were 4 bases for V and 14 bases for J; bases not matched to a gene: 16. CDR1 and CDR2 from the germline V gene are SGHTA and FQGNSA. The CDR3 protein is CASSSPSGQGRVTLHF. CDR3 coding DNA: TGTGCCAGCAGCTCGCCTAGCGGACAGGGAAGGGTGACCCTCCACTTT.

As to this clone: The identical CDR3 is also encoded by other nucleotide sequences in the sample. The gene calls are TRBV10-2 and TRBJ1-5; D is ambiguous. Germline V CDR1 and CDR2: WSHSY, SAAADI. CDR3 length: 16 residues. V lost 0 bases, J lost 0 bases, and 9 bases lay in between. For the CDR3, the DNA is TGCGCCAGCAGTGAGTCCCCAGGCAATAGCAATCAGCCCCAGCATTTT. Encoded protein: CASSESPGNSNQPQHF.

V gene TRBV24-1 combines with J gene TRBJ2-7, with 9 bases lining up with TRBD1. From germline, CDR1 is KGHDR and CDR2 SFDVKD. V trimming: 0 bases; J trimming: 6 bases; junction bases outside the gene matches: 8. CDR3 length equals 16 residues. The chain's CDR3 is CATSDLGSGTGCEQYV. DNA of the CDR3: TGTGCCACCAGTGATTTGGGATCCGGGACAGGGTGCGAGCAGTACGTC.

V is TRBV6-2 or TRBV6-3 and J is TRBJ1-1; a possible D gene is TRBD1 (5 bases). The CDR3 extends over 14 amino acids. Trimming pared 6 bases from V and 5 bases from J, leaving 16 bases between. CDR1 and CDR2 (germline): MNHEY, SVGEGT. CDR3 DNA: TGTGCCAGCAGCCGGGCGGGGGGAGCGACTGAAGCTTTCTTT. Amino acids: CASSRAGGATEAFF.

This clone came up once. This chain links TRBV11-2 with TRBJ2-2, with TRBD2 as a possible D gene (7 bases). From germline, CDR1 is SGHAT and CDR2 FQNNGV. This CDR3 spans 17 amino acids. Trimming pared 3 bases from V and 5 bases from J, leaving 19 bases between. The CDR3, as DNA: TGTGCCAGCAGCTTTCAAGCTAGCGGAGGGGGTACCGGGGAGCTGTTTTTT. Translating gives CASSFQASGGGTGELFF.

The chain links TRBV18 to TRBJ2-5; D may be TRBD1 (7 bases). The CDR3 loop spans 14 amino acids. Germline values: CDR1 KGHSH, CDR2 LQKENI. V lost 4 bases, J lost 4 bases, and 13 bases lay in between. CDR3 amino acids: CASSQRQGGETQYF. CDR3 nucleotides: TGTGCCAGCTCACAGAGACAGGGAGGAGAGACCCAGTACTTC.

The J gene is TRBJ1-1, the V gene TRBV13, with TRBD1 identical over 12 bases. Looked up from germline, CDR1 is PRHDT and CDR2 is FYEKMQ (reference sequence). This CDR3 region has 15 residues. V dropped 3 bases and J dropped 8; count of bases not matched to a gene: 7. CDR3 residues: CASSFWGQGASEAFF. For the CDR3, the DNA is TGTGCCAGCAGCTTTTGGGGACAGGGGGCCTCAGAAGCTTTCTTT.

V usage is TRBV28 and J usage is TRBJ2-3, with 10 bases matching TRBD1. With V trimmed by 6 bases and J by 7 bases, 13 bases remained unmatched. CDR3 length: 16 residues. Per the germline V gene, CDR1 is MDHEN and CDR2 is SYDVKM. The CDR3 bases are TGTGCCAGCAGCATGGGGCCCGGGACAGGGGCAAATACGCAGTATTTT. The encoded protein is CASSMGPGTGANTQYF. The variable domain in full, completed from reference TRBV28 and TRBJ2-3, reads DVKVTQSSRYLVKRTGEKVFLECVQDMDHENMFWYRQDPGLGLRLIYFSYDVKMKEKGDIPEGYSVSREKKERFSLILESASTNQTSMYLCASSMGPGTGANTQYFGPGTRLTVL.

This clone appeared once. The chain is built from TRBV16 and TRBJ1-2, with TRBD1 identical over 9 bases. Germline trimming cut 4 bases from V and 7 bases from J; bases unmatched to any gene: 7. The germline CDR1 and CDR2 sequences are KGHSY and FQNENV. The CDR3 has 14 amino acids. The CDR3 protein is CASSRDRVNSGYTF. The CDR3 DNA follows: TGTGCCAGCAGCCGGGACAGGGTCAATTCTGGCTACACCTTC.

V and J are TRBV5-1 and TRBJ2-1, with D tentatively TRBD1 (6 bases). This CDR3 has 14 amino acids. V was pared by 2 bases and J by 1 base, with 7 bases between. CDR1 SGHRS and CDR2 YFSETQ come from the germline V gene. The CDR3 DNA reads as TGCGCCAGCAGCTTCGGACAGTCCTACAATGAGCAGTTCTTC. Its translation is CASSFGQSYNEQFF. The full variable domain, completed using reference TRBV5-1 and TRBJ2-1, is KAGVTQTPRYLIKTRGQQVTLSCSPISGHRSVSWYQQTPGQGLQFLFEYFSETQRNKGNFPGRFSGRQFSNSRSEMNVSTLELGDSALYLCASSFGQSYNEQFFGPGTRLTVL.

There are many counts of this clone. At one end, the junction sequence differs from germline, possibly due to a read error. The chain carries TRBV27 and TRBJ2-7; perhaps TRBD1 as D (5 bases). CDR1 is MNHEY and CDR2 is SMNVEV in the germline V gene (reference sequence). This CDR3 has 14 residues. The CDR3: CASRGKGVSYEQYF. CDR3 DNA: TGTGCTAGCAGAGGTAAAGGGGTCTCCTACGAGCAGTACTTC.

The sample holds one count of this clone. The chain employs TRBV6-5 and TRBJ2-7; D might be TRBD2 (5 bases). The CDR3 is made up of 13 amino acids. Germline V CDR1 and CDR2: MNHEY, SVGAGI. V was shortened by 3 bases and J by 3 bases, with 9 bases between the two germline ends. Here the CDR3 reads CASSYTSRYEQYF. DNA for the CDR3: TGTGCCAGCAGTTATACTAGTCGCTACGAGCAGTACTTC.

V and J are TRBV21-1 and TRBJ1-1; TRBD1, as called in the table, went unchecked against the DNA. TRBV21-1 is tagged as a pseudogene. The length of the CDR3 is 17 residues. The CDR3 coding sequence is TGTGCCAGCAGCCACCGACAGAGGCGCCCCAATAACACTGAAGCTTTCTTT. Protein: CASSHRQRRPNNTEAFF.

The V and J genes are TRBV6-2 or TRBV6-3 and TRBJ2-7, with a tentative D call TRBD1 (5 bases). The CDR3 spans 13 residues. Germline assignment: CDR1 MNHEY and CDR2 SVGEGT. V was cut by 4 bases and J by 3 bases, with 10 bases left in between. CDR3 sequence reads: CASSSTGYYEQYV. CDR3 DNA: TGTGCCAGCAGTTCCACAGGATACTACGAGCAGTACGTC.